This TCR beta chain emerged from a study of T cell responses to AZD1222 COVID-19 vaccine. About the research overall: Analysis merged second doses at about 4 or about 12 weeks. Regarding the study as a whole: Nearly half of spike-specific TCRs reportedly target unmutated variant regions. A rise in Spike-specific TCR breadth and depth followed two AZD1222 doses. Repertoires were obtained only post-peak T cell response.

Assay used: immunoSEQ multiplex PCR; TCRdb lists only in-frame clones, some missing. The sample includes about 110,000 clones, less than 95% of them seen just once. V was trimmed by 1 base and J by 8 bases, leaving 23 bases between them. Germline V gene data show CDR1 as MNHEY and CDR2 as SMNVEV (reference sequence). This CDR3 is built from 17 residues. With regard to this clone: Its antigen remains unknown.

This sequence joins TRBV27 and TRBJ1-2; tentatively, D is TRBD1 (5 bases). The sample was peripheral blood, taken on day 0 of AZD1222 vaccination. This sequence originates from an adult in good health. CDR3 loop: CASSLYYTTPGTEGYTF. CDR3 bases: TGTGCCAGCAGTTTATACTACACAACCCCAGGGACGGAGGGCTACACCTTC.